The 6 T cell receptor beta chains below all came from one sample that was sequenced in a study of shared clonotypes between healthy human individuals. Assay used: immunoSEQ multiplex PCR; TCRdb lists only in-frame clones, some missing. The repertoire holds 2,100,000 or so clones, approximately 94% seen once, with less than 0.15% in the top ten. The material sequenced was naive CD4+ T cells sorted from blood. Subset indicated: CD45RA+ positively selected. These receptor sequences come from a young man in good health.

The chain employs TRBV30 and TRBJ2-5, with TRBD1 identical over 8 bases. V was clipped by 3 bases and J by 4 bases; unmatched bases: 4. This CDR3 has 13 residues. CDR1 is GTSNPN, CDR2 SVGIG, per germline (reference sequence). CDR3: CAWRRTGLETQYF. CDR3 DNA: TGTGCCTGGAGAAGGACAGGGCTAGAGACCCAGTACTTC. Complete variable domain (other parts from reference TRBV30 and TRBJ2-5): SQTIHQWPATLVQPVGSPLSLECTVEGTSNPNLYWYRQAAGRGLQLLFYSVGIGQISSEVPQNLSASRPQDRQFILSSKKLLLSDSGFYLCAWRRTGLETQYFGPGTRLLVL.

The chain employs TRBV30 and TRBJ2-7; a weak D match, TRBD2 (7 bases). The CDR3 extends over 14 amino acids. Germline V gene lookup returns CDR1 GTSNPN and CDR2 SVGIG (reference sequence). V shed 5 bases and J shed 1 base, with 15 bases lying between them. The CDR3: CAWSRGAVSYEQYF. The CDR3 bases are TGTGCCTGGTCCCGGGGGGCAGTTTCCTACGAGCAGTACTTC.

The CDR3 loop is CASSAGQGNVLTF. CDR3 nucleotide sequence: TGTGCCAGCAGTGCCGGACAGGGCAACGTCCTGACTTTC. This rearrangement joins TRBV27 to TRBJ2-6; TRBD1 agrees at 8 bases. With 5 bases clipped from V and 9 bases from J, the junction kept 3 bases outside the gene matches. CDR1 MNHEY and CDR2 SMNVEV come from the germline V gene (reference sequence). This CDR3 has 13 residues. The variable domain in full, with the rest retrieved from reference TRBV27 and TRBJ2-6, is EAQVTQNPRYLITVTGKKLTVTCSQNMNHEYMSWYRQDPGLGLRQIYYSMNVEVTDKGDVPEGYKVSRKEKRNFPLILESPSPNQTSLYFCASSAGQGNVLTFGAGSRLTVL.

The genes are TRBV25-1 and TRBJ1-5, with a weak D call TRBD1 (6 bases). Germline assignment: CDR1 MGHDK and CDR2 SYGVNS. V shed 3 bases and J shed 7 bases, with 7 bases lying between them. The CDR3 is 12 amino acids. The CDR3 sequence: CASSDGGQPQHF. The CDR3, as DNA: TGTGCCAGCAGTGATGGGGGCCAGCCCCAGCATTTT. Using reference TRBV25-1 and TRBJ1-5 for the parts outside the CDR3, the full variable domain is EADIYQTPRYLVIGTGKKITLECSQTMGHDKMYWYQQDPGMELHLIHYSYGVNSTEKGDLSSESTVSRIRTEHFPLTLESARPSHTSQYLCASSDGGQPQHFGDGTRLSIL.

The chain uses TRBV19 and TRBJ2-1; 11 bases match TRBD2. Trimming removed 1 base from V and 7 bases from J; junction bases left unmatched: 6. CDR1 and CDR2 from the germline V gene are LNHDA and SQIVND (reference sequence). This CDR3 has 16 amino acids. DNA of the CDR3: TGTGCCAGTAGTATAGTTACTAGCGGGAGTAGGAATGAGCAGTTCTTC. This encodes CASSIVTSGSRNEQFF. Full variable domain (missing parts from reference TRBV19 and TRBJ2-1): DGGITQSPKYLFRKEGQNVTLSCEQNLNHDAMYWYRQDPGQGLRLIYYSQIVNDFQKGDIAEGYSVSREKKESFPLTVTSAQKNPTAFYLCASSIVTSGSRNEQFFGPGTRLTVL.

This rearrangement joins TRBV7-2 to TRBJ1-1; D remains unclear. The CDR3 is 13 residues long. The germline gives CDR1 SGHTA, CDR2 FQGNSA. The V end lost 3 bases, the J end lost 5 bases, and 10 bases lay between the germline ends. The CDR3 reads CASSFPAETEAFF. CDR3 DNA sequence: TGTGCCAGCAGCTTCCCAGCGGAGACTGAAGCTTTCTTT. The full variable domain, rest sourced from reference TRBV7-2 and TRBJ1-1, is GAGVSQSPSNKVTEKGKDVELRCDPISGHTALYWYRQSLGQGLEFLIYFQGNSAPDKSGLPSDRFSAERTGGSVSTLTIQRTQQEDSAVYLCASSFPAETEAFFGQGTRLTVV.